This T cell receptor beta chain is drawn from a study of T cell clonotyping in hematopoietic cell transplantation. General observations from the study: No sorting was done, leaving CD4 and CD8 contributions mixed. After transplant, recipient diversity fell while pathologically expanded clonotypes grew through day 180. Broader posttransplant TCR repertoire diversity was predicted by graft donor and pretransplant recipient Inverse Simpson Index values. Few recipient clonotypes overlapped donors; over 95% were de novo at given depth.

TCRdb's copy holds only in-frame clones and misses some; the assay was immunoSEQ multiplex PCR. The sample includes approximately 4,200 clones, approximately 95% of them seen just once. V gave up 4 bases and J gave up 1 base, with 14 bases separating them. The CDR3 covers 15 residues. In germline, CDR1 is SGDLS, CDR2 YYNGEE. Turning to this clone: Its antigen is as yet unknown.

The V call is TRBV9, the J call TRBJ1-1, with D perhaps matching TRBD1 (6 bases). The source material was PBMCs, sampled 30 days after allogeneic stem cell transplant. This clonotype was obtained from a male patient in his fifties who had an allogeneic stem cell transplant from a related donor, so the T cells may come from the graft donor. Some clones in this sample may be carry-over from other donors' samples. The chain's CDR3 is CASSLNSDRNTEAFF. CDR3 DNA sequence: TGTGCCAGCAGCCTCAATTCGGACAGGAACACTGAAGCTTTCTTT.